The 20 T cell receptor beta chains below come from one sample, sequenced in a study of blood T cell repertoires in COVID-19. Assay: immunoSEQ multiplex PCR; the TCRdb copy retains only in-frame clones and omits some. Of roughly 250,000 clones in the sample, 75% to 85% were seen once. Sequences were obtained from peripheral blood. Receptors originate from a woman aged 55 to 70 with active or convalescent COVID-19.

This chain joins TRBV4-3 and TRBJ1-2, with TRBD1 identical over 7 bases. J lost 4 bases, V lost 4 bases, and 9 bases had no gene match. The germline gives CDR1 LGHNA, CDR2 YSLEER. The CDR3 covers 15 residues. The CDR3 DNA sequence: TGCGCCAGCAGCCTCGAGACAGGGACTCTCTATGGCTACACCTTC. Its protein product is CASSLETGTLYGYTF.

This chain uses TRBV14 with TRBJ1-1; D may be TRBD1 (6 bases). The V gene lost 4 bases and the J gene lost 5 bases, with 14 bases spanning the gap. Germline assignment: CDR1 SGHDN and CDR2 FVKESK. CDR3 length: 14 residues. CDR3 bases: TGTGCCAGCAGCCGAGCACAGGGTCGGACTGAAGCTTTCTTT. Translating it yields CASSRAQGRTEAFF.

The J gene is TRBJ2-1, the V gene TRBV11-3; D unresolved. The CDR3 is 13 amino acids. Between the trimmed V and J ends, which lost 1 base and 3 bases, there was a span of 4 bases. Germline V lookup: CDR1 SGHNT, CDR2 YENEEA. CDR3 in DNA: TGTGCCAGCAGCTTAGCCAGCTACAATGAGCAGTTCTTC. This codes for CASSLASYNEQFF.

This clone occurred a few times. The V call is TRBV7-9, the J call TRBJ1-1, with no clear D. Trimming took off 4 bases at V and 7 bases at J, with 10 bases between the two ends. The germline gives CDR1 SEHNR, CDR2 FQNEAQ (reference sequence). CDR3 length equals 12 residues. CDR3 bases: TGTGCCAGCAGCTATTCTCGACTTGAAGCTTTCTTT. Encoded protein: CASSYSRLEAFF.

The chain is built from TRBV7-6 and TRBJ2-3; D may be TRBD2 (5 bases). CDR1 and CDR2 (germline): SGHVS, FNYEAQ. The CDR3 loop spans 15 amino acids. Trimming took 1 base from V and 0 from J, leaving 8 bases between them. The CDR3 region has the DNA TGTGCCAGCAGCTTAGGGGGAGCTAGCACAGATACGCAGTATTTT. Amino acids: CASSLGGASTDTQYF.

CDR3 DNA: TGTGCCAGCAGCAGGGGTTCTGGAAACACCATATATTTT. Translation gives CASSRGSGNTIYF. V and J are TRBV7-3 and TRBJ1-3; possible D gene TRBD1, 5 bases. Per germline, CDR1 SGHTA and CDR2 FQGTGA. This CDR3 spans 13 amino acids. Trimming stripped 5 bases from V and 1 base from J, with 6 bases between.

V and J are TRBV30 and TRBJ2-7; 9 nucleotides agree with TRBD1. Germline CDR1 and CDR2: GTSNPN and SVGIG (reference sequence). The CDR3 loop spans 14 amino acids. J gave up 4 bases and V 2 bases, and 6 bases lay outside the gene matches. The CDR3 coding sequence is TGTGCCTGGAGTTCACAGGGGGCATCTTACGAGCAGTACTTC. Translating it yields CAWSSQGASYEQYF.

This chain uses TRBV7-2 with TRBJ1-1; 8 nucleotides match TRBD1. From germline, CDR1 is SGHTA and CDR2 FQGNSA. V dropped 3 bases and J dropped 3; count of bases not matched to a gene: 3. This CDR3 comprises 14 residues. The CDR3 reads CASSLDRDHTEAFF. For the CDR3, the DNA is TGTGCCAGCAGCTTGGACAGGGACCACACTGAAGCTTTCTTT.

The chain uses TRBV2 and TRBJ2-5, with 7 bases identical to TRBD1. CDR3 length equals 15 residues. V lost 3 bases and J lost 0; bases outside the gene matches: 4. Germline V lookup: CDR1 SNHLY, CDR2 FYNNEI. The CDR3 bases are TGTGCCAGCAGTGAGATGGACAGGTACCAAGAGACCCAGTACTTC. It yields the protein CASSEMDRYQETQYF. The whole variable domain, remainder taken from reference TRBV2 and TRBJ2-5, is EPEVTQTPSHQVTQMGQEVILRCVPISNHLYFYWYRQILGQKVEFLVSFYNNEISEKSEIFDDQFSVERPDGSNFTLKIRSTKLEDSAMYFCASSEMDRYQETQYFGPGTRLLVL.

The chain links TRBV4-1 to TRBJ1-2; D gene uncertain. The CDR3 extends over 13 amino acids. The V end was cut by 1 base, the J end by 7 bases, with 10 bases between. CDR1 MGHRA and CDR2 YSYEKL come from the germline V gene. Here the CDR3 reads CASSQGHGGGYTF. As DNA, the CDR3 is TGCGCCAGCAGCCAAGGGCACGGCGGTGGCTACACCTTC.

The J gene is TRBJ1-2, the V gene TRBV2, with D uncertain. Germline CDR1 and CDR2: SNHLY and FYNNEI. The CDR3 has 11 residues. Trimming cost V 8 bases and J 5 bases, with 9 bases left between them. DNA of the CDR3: TGTGCCAGCGAAGCAGGTTATGGCTACACCTTC. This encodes CASEAGYGYTF.

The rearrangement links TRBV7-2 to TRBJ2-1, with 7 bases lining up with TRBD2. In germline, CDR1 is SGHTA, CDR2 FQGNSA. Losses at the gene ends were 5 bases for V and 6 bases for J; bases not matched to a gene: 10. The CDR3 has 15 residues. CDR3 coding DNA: TGTGCCAGCAGCCCCTGGGCGGGGGAATCCAATGAGCAGTTCTTC. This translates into CASSPWAGESNEQFF. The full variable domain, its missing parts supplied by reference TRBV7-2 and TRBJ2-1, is GAGVSQSPSNKVTEKGKDVELRCDPISGHTALYWYRQSLGQGLEFLIYFQGNSAPDKSGLPSDRFSAERTGGSVSTLTIQRTQQEDSAVYLCASSPWAGESNEQFFGPGTRLTVL.

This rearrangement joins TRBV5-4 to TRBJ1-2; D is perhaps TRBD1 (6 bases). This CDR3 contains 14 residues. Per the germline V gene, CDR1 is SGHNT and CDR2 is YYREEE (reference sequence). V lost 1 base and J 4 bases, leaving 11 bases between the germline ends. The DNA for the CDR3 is TGTGCCAGCAGCTTGAGGGGGGGTGGCTATGGCTACACCTTC. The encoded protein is CASSLRGGGYGYTF.

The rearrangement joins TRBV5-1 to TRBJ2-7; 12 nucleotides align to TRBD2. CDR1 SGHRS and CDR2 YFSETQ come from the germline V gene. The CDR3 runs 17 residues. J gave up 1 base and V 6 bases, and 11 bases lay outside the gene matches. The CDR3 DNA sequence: TGCGCCAGCACCGGGAATTACGGACTAGCGGGATCCTACGAGCAGTACTTC. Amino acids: CASTGNYGLAGSYEQYF.

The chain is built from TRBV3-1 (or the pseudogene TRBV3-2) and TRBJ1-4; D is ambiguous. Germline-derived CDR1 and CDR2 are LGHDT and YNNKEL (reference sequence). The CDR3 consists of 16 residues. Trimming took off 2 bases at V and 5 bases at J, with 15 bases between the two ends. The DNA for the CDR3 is TGTGCCAGCAGCCAAAAGGGCGCTGGGGAGAATGAAAAACTGTTTTTT. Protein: CASSQKGAGENEKLFF.

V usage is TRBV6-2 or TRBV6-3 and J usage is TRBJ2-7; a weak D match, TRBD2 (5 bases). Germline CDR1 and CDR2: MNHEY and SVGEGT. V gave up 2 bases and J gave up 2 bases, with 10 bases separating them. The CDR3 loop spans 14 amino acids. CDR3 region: CASSYPGSAYEQYF. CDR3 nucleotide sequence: TGTGCCAGCAGTTACCCGGGGAGTGCCTACGAGCAGTACTTC.

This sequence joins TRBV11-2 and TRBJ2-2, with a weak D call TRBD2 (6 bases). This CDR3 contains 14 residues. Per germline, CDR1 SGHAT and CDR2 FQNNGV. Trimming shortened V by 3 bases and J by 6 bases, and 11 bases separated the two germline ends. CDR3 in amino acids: CASSFGREAGELFF. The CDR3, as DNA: TGTGCCAGCAGCTTCGGCAGGGAGGCCGGGGAGCTGTTTTTT. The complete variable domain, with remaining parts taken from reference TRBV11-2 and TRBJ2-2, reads EAGVAQSPRYKIIEKRQSVAFWCNPISGHATLYWYQQILGQGPKLLIQFQNNGVVDDSQLPKDRFSAERLKGVDSTLKIQPAKLEDSAVYLCASSFGREAGELFFGEGSRLTVL.

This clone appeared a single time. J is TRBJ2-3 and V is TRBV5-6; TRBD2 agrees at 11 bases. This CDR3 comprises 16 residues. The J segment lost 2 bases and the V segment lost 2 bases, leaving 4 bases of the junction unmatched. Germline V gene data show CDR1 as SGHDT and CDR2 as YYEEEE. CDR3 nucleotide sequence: TGTGCCAGCAGCTTCATTAGCGGGGGGGCCACAGATACGCAGTATTTT. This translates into CASSFISGGATDTQYF.

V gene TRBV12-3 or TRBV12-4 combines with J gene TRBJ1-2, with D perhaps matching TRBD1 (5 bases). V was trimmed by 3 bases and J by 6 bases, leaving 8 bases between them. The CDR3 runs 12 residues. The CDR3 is CASSLGGDGYTF. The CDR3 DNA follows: TGTGCCAGCAGTTTGGGGGGAGATGGCTACACCTTC.

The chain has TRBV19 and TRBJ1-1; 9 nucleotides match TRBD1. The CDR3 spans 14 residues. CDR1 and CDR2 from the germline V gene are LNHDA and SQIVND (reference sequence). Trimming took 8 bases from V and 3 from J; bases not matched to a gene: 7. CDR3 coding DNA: TGTGCCAGTTGGTCGGGACAGGGACACACTGAAGCTTTCTTT. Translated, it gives CASWSGQGHTEAFF.